A selection of T cell receptor beta chains follows, all from one sample in a study of blood T cell repertoires in COVID-19. TCRdb's copy holds only in-frame clones and misses some; the assay was immunoSEQ multiplex PCR. The sample carries just under 350,000 clones, around 87% recorded once. Sample: peripheral blood. These receptors originate from a woman aged 45 to 65 with COVID-19, enrolled during active disease. Both conserved end residues are part of each CDR3. A D gene is named only where the DNA matches it firmly. Some rows mark clone size as missing; the rest say once, few, many or name a class of expanded clone.

V gene,J gene,clone size,D gene,CDR3 protein,CDR3 DNA
TRBV21-1,TRBJ2-2,.,.,CANSGTMLTGELFF,TGTGCCAATTCCGGGACAATGTTAACCGGGGAGCTGTTTTTT
TRBV28,TRBJ2-1,many,TRBD2,CASSFIAGGYNEQFF,TGTGCCAGCAGTTTTATAGCGGGGGGTTACAATGAGCAGTTCTTC
TRBV5-4,TRBJ2-3,.,TRBD1,CASSLGQGITDTQYF,TGTGCCAGCAGCTTGGGACAGGGGATCACAGATACGCAGTATTTT
TRBV30,TRBJ1-1,few,TRBD1,CAVLAGTASAEAFF,TGTGCCGTCCTCGCCGGGACAGCCTCTGCTGAAGCTTTCTTT
TRBV29-1,TRBJ2-1,.,TRBD2,CSGGGLAGNEQFF,TGCAGCGGGGGGGGACTAGCAGGCAATGAGCAGTTCTTC
TRBV5-4,TRBJ2-5,.,.,CASSLGGLRYQETQYF,TGTGCCAGCAGCTTGGGGGGACTTAGGTACCAAGAGACCCAGTACTTC
TRBV29-1,TRBJ2-7,few,TRBD2,CSEVAPGTSGDYEQYF,TGCAGCGAAGTCGCCCCAGGGACTAGCGGAGACTACGAGCAGTACTTC
TRBV6-5,TRBJ1-1,.,.,CASRIGTEAFF,TGTGCCAGCAGGATCGGGACTGAAGCTTTCTTT
TRBV5-1,TRBJ1-1,many,TRBD1,CASRNPGTVLNTEAFF,TGCGCCAGCCGCAATCCCGGGACAGTCCTGAACACTGAAGCTTTCTTT
TRBV6-6,TRBJ2-5,.,.,CASRDRGGETQYF,TGTGCCAGCAGGGATAGGGGCGGAGAGACCCAGTACTTC
TRBV6-5,TRBJ1-1,.,.,CASSYEAYTEAFF,TGTGCCAGCAGTTACGAAGCTTACACTGAAGCTTTCTTT
TRBV10-3,TRBJ2-7,.,.,CAISQRPGSSYEQYF,TGTGCCATCAGCCAGCGGCCGGGAAGCTCCTACGAGCAGTACTTC
TRBV5-4,TRBJ2-2,.,.,CASSFDRSANTGELFF,TGTGCCAGCAGCTTCGATCGAAGCGCGAACACCGGGGAGCTGTTTTTT
TRBV19,TRBJ2-4,once,.,CASSLRETAKNIQYF,TGTGCCAGTAGTCTCAGGGAAACGGCCAAAAACATTCAGTACTTC